The rows below give T cell receptor beta chains drawn from one sample of a study of control samples from healthy donors and cancer patients. Data came from immunoSEQ multiplex PCR; TCRdb stores just in-frame clones and leaves some out. The sample shows 100,000 to 150,000 clones, 80% to 90% of them seen only once. The sequencing input was blood. All receptors derive from a middle-aged man in good health. Both conserved end residues are trimmed from each CDR3. Each record gives: V gene, CDR3 length, clone size, J gene, CDR3 protein. Size is omitted from some rows. Given values are once, few, many or a class for expanded clones.

v_call: TRBV9; cdr3_length: 12; clone_size: -; j_call: TRBJ2-7; cdr3_aa: ASSVGFTSYEQY
v_call: TRBV2; cdr3_length: 11; clone_size: few; j_call: TRBJ2-7; cdr3_aa: ASSGLRQGEQY
v_call: TRBV11-2; cdr3_length: 12; clone_size: -; j_call: TRBJ2-5; cdr3_aa: ASSLRASRETQY
v_call: TRBV11-3; cdr3_length: 12; clone_size: -; j_call: TRBJ1-3; cdr3_aa: ASRIRGSGNTIY
v_call: TRBV12-3/TRBV12-4; cdr3_length: 9; clone_size: -; j_call: TRBJ2-1; cdr3_aa: ASSYRNEQF
v_call: TRBV10-2; cdr3_length: 12; clone_size: -; j_call: TRBJ2-3; cdr3_aa: ASSDTAGADTQY
v_call: TRBV15; cdr3_length: 14; clone_size: -; j_call: TRBJ2-2; cdr3_aa: ATSIAAEGPTGELF
v_call: TRBV12-3/TRBV12-4; cdr3_length: 11; clone_size: -; j_call: TRBJ1-5; cdr3_aa: ASSRTGGQPQH
v_call: TRBV4-1; cdr3_length: 14; clone_size: -; j_call: TRBJ2-5; cdr3_aa: ASSLTGGGSQETQY
v_call: TRBV10-1; cdr3_length: 11; clone_size: -; j_call: TRBJ1-1; cdr3_aa: ASSESFVAKAF
v_call: TRBV6-9; cdr3_length: 14; clone_size: -; j_call: TRBJ2-2; cdr3_aa: ASSYASPTRTGELF
v_call: TRBV4-3; cdr3_length: 13; clone_size: -; j_call: TRBJ2-7; cdr3_aa: ASSQEYPGVYEQY
v_call: TRBV4-3; cdr3_length: 13; clone_size: once; j_call: TRBJ2-5; cdr3_aa: ASPLGQRGWETQY
v_call: TRBV5-1; cdr3_length: 14; clone_size: -; j_call: TRBJ2-2; cdr3_aa: ASSLGGQPYTGELF
v_call: TRBV7-9; cdr3_length: 14; clone_size: few; j_call: TRBJ2-1; cdr3_aa: ASSSIVDYSYNEQF
v_call: TRBV4-1; cdr3_length: 13; clone_size: -; j_call: TRBJ1-2; cdr3_aa: ASSQGAGVNYGYT
v_call: TRBV19; cdr3_length: 11; clone_size: -; j_call: TRBJ1-4; cdr3_aa: ASSTGQNEKLF
v_call: TRBV7-2; cdr3_length: 14; clone_size: -; j_call: TRBJ2-1; cdr3_aa: ASSLVWTSGNNEQF
v_call: TRBV3-1/TRBV3-2; cdr3_length: 11; clone_size: once; j_call: TRBJ1-1; cdr3_aa: ASSQEGTTEAF
v_call: TRBV5-1; cdr3_length: 14; clone_size: -; j_call: TRBJ1-2; cdr3_aa: ASSPDGRGVGYGYT
v_call: TRBV10-2; cdr3_length: 12; clone_size: -; j_call: TRBJ2-1; cdr3_aa: ASSEWEGRNEQF
v_call: TRBV3-1/TRBV3-2; cdr3_length: 12; clone_size: -; j_call: TRBJ2-3; cdr3_aa: ASSKSGAGDTQY
v_call: TRBV7-2; cdr3_length: 12; clone_size: few; j_call: TRBJ1-6; cdr3_aa: ASSFQGSRSPLH
v_call: TRBV6-5; cdr3_length: 12; clone_size: -; j_call: TRBJ1-2; cdr3_aa: ASSSGTSPRGYT
v_call: TRBV7-9; cdr3_length: 12; clone_size: once; j_call: TRBJ2-7; cdr3_aa: ASTPPGQGWEQY
v_call: TRBV18; cdr3_length: 14; clone_size: -; j_call: TRBJ1-5; cdr3_aa: ASSERMGAQDQPQH
v_call: TRBV5-1; cdr3_length: 10; clone_size: -; j_call: TRBJ1-2; cdr3_aa: ASSLVGYGYT
v_call: TRBV24-1; cdr3_length: 16; clone_size: -; j_call: TRBJ2-5; cdr3_aa: ATSDPRTNEKYQETQY
v_call: TRBV30; cdr3_length: 14; clone_size: once; j_call: TRBJ2-2; cdr3_aa: AWTKPAGANTGELF
v_call: TRBV7-9; cdr3_length: 15; clone_size: -; j_call: TRBJ2-6; cdr3_aa: ASSSSGTGAEANVLT
v_call: TRBV5-8; cdr3_length: 12; clone_size: few; j_call: TRBJ1-1; cdr3_aa: ASSRGVGFTEAF
v_call: TRBV7-9; cdr3_length: 13; clone_size: -; j_call: TRBJ2-3; cdr3_aa: ASSLLAAITDTQY
v_call: TRBV4-3; cdr3_length: 14; clone_size: once; j_call: TRBJ2-3; cdr3_aa: ASSQRTSGGADTQY
v_call: TRBV4-1; cdr3_length: 16; clone_size: -; j_call: TRBJ1-1; cdr3_aa: ASSQDTGLLTRNTEAF
v_call: TRBV5-3; cdr3_length: 14; clone_size: -; j_call: TRBJ1-2; cdr3_aa: ARSRTVVGDNYGYT
v_call: TRBV6-4; cdr3_length: 10; clone_size: -; j_call: TRBJ1-1; cdr3_aa: ASSDSNGEAF
v_call: TRBV19; cdr3_length: 11; clone_size: -; j_call: TRBJ1-2; cdr3_aa: ASSLRGLDGYT
v_call: TRBV3-1/TRBV3-2; cdr3_length: 13; clone_size: -; j_call: TRBJ2-5; cdr3_aa: ASSQVVGRQETQY
v_call: TRBV5-1; cdr3_length: 12; clone_size: -; j_call: TRBJ2-6; cdr3_aa: AIRGGEGANVLT
v_call: TRBV7-2; cdr3_length: 14; clone_size: -; j_call: TRBJ1-6; cdr3_aa: ASSSRPRGAHSPLH
v_call: TRBV18; cdr3_length: 10; clone_size: -; j_call: TRBJ1-1; cdr3_aa: ASSPPTGRAF
v_call: TRBV6-2/TRBV6-3; cdr3_length: 16; clone_size: few; j_call: TRBJ1-5; cdr3_aa: ASSYEPYGRASSPPQH
v_call: TRBV24-1; cdr3_length: 13; clone_size: -; j_call: TRBJ1-5; cdr3_aa: ATSDGATGGEPQH
v_call: TRBV6-1; cdr3_length: 17; clone_size: -; j_call: TRBJ1-5; cdr3_aa: ASSEAGHHRPYSNQPQH
v_call: TRBV19; cdr3_length: 16; clone_size: -; j_call: TRBJ2-2; cdr3_aa: ASSALFGKMGNTGELF
v_call: TRBV19; cdr3_length: 12; clone_size: -; j_call: TRBJ1-2; cdr3_aa: ASTTDRFLYGYT
v_call: TRBV6-2/TRBV6-3; cdr3_length: 11; clone_size: -; j_call: TRBJ2-5; cdr3_aa: ASSYSGYETQY
v_call: TRBV7-9; cdr3_length: 11; clone_size: -; j_call: TRBJ1-5; cdr3_aa: ASSLGLSQPQH
v_call: TRBV4-1; cdr3_length: 11; clone_size: -; j_call: TRBJ1-5; cdr3_aa: ASSQDGNQPQH